This record covers a single T cell receptor (beta chain). The data are from a study of blood T cell repertoires in COVID-19. The wider study: From T cells, B-cell-depleted T cells, or PBMCs came the material, which was cDNA or gDNA.

Original analysis: Reference gene primer amplification gave nucleated cell count estimates. The protocol was immunoSEQ multiplex PCR, while the TCRdb copy is restricted to in-frame clones and leaves out a portion. V and J calls and clone size are as listed in that table; D and trimming were resolved from the DNA. Here the sample spans roughly 240,000 clones, roughly 87% being singletons. From germline, CDR1 is SGHVS and CDR2 FQNEAQ. Unmatched junction bases numbered 9, after V lost 5 bases and J lost 7 bases. This CDR3 region has 15 residues. This chain joins TRBV7-8 and TRBJ1-2; 11 bases fit TRBD1. The sequencing input was PBMCs or T cells enriched from blood (not recorded which). The source of this sequence is a woman in her thirties with acute COVID-19. The CDR3 is CASSPSGQGVGGYTF. CDR3 in DNA: TGTGCCAGCAGCCCCTCGGGACAGGGGGTTGGTGGCTACACCTTC.